These 18 T cell receptor beta chains originate from one sample sequenced in a study of blood T cell repertoires in COVID-19. Sequencing was performed with immunoSEQ multiplex PCR; in TCRdb, only in-frame clones are kept and a portion is missing. This sample yields under 250,000 clones, of which approximately 78% are seen a single time; about 5% belongs to the top ten. Sequenced: peripheral blood. The receptors were gathered from a woman in her seventies with COVID-19, enrolled during active disease.

V usage is TRBV19 and J usage is TRBJ1-5; D not resolved. This CDR3 is 14 amino acids long. Germline CDR1 LNHDA, CDR2 SQIVND (reference sequence). The V end lost 2 bases, the J end lost 0 bases, and 5 bases lay between the germline ends. CDR3: CASSIQVSNQPQHF. The CDR3 DNA is TGTGCCAGTAGTATACAGGTTAGCAATCAGCCCCAGCATTTT.

This clone was detected once. The chain joins TRBV19 to TRBJ1-5, with D possibly matching TRBD1 (6 bases). The CDR3 sequence is 14 residues long. Trimming left V 10 bases short and J 4 bases short, with 17 bases between. Germline values: CDR1 LNHDA, CDR2 SQIVND (reference sequence). CDR3 amino acids: CATNSAGVNQPQHF. The CDR3 DNA reads as TGTGCCACAAACTCCGCAGGGGTGAATCAGCCCCAGCATTTT.

This clone was picked up a small number of times. The chain combines TRBV13 with TRBJ2-1; 9 bases are a match to TRBD2. CDR3 length: 17 residues. Germline CDR1 PRHDT, CDR2 FYEKMQ (reference sequence). J lost 6 bases, V lost 1 base, and 10 bases had no gene match. The CDR3 nucleotides read TGTGCCAGCAGCTTAGCCGCTAGCGGGAATTCGGTCAATGAGCAGTTCTTC. The encoded protein is CASSLAASGNSVNEQFF.

V gene TRBV5-4 combines with J gene TRBJ2-7; 11 bases are shared with TRBD2. V was pared by 1 base and J by 3 bases, with 3 bases of the junction left unmatched. CDR1 and CDR2 from the germline V gene are SGHNT and YYREEE (reference sequence). This CDR3 spans 15 amino acids. Written as DNA, the CDR3 is TGTGCCAGCAGCTTGCCCGGGACTAGCGGCTACGAGCAGTACTTC. Translation: CASSLPGTSGYEQYF.

This clone has just one count. The genes are TRBV5-6 and TRBJ1-3, with D unresolved. The V and J ends lost 4 bases and 0 bases respectively, with 11 bases between them. Germline V gene sequence: CDR1 SGHDT, CDR2 YYEEEE. There are 15 residues in the CDR3. CDR3 sequence reads: CASSLYRISGNTIYF. The CDR3 nucleotides read TGTGCCAGCAGCCTTTACAGAATCTCTGGAAACACCATATATTTT.

This rearrangement joins TRBV4-2 to TRBJ1-2; possible D gene TRBD1, 6 bases. This CDR3 spans 13 amino acids. Germline V lookup: CDR1 LGHNA, CDR2 YNFKEQ. V lost 4 bases to trimming and J lost 6 bases, with 12 bases between them. CDR3 loop: CASSRRGADGYTF. The DNA of the CDR3 is TGTGCCAGCAGCCGGCGGGGGGCGGATGGCTACACCTTC.

This chain joins TRBV3-1 (or the pseudogene TRBV3-2) and TRBJ1-6; the D gene is possibly TRBD1 (5 bases). The V end lost 3 bases, the J end lost 8 bases, and 11 bases lay between the germline ends. From germline, CDR1 is LGHDT and CDR2 YNNKEL (reference sequence). CDR3 length equals 14 residues. The chain's CDR3 is CASSHSTGYSPLHF. As DNA, the CDR3 is TGTGCCAGCAGCCATAGTACAGGCTATTCACCCCTCCACTTT.

V gene TRBV9 combines with J gene TRBJ2-3; 8 bases align to TRBD2. The CDR3 runs 15 residues. CDR1 SGDLS and CDR2 YYNGEE come from the germline V gene. V was pared by 3 bases and J by 2 bases, with 5 bases of the junction left unmatched. This chain's CDR3 is CASSASGRYTDTQYF. In nucleotides, the CDR3 is TGTGCCAGCAGCGCGAGCGGGAGATACACAGATACGCAGTATTTT.

The chain is built from TRBV10-3 and TRBJ2-7; TRBD1 aligns across 9 bases. CDR1 is ENHRY and CDR2 is SYGVKD in the germline V gene. Germline trimming cut 5 bases from V and 3 bases from J; bases unmatched to any gene: 5. This CDR3 is built from 14 residues. CDR3 residues: CAISPGQGGYEQYF. The CDR3 bases are TGTGCCATCAGTCCGGGACAGGGTGGCTACGAGCAGTACTTC.

This clone was seen only once. The chain carries TRBV5-4 and TRBJ2-1; 9 bases are a match to TRBD1. From germline, CDR1 is SGHNT and CDR2 YYREEE (reference sequence). The V and J ends lost 3 bases and 4 bases, in that order; junction bases with no gene match: 5. CDR3 length: 15 residues. The CDR3 reads CASSSTGTGYNEQFF. DNA for the CDR3: TGTGCCAGCAGCTCGACCGGGACAGGGTACAATGAGCAGTTCTTC.

The V gene is TRBV28, the J gene TRBJ1-2; 8 nucleotides align to TRBD1. Germline values: CDR1 MDHEN, CDR2 SYDVKM. With V trimmed by 3 bases and J by 5 bases, 8 bases remained unmatched. This CDR3 spans 15 amino acids. The CDR3 DNA sequence: TGTGCCAGCAGTTTCCCCGGACAGGGTACTTATGGCTACACCTTC. It translates to CASSFPGQGTYGYTF.

This chain links TRBV7-2 with TRBJ2-3; maybe TRBD2 (6 bases). CDR3 length equals 17 residues. Trimming took off 0 bases at V and 8 bases at J, with 21 bases between the two ends. Per the germline V gene, CDR1 is SGHTA and CDR2 is FQGNSA. CDR3 residues: CASSLAYDGGAPATQYF. In DNA, the CDR3 is TGTGCCAGCAGCTTAGCGTATGATGGCGGGGCTCCTGCTACGCAGTATTTT.

The rearrangement links TRBV28 to TRBJ1-1; 8 nucleotides line up with TRBD1. CDR1 is MDHEN, CDR2 SYDVKM, per germline. Trimming took 10 bases from V and 8 from J; bases not matched to a gene: 12. This CDR3 is 13 amino acids long. The CDR3 region is CATPDREGGEAFF. CDR3 coding DNA: TGTGCCACCCCGGACAGGGAGGGTGGCGAAGCTTTCTTT.

The chain uses TRBV3-1 (or the pseudogene TRBV3-2) and TRBJ1-4; 8 nucleotides line up with TRBD1. The junction had 7 bases not matched to a gene; V was cut back by 1 base and J by 3 bases. This CDR3 comprises 17 residues. Germline values: CDR1 LGHDT, CDR2 YNNKEL (reference sequence). CDR3 protein: CASSQGGTGLSNEKLFF. The CDR3 coding sequence is TGTGCCAGCAGCCAAGGTGGGACAGGCCTTTCTAATGAAAAACTGTTTTTT.

V usage is TRBV7-2 and J usage is TRBJ2-1, with D perhaps matching TRBD2 (6 bases). Germline CDR1 SGHTA, CDR2 FQGNSA. The CDR3 spans 14 residues. V was pared by 1 base and J by 12 bases, with 16 bases between. The CDR3 coding sequence is TGTGCCAGCAGCTTAGATCCCGGGACTCCAGGGCAGTTCTTC. Protein sequence: CASSLDPGTPGQFF.

This clone has a single count. V is TRBV12-3 or TRBV12-4 and J is TRBJ1-3; no firm D call. The CDR3 has 12 residues. The V end was cut by 5 bases, the J end by 3 bases, with 5 bases between. Here the CDR3 DNA reads TGTGCCAGCAGTCCTTTTGGAAACACCATATATTTT. Protein sequence: CASSPFGNTIYF.

The chain uses TRBV7-3 and TRBJ2-2; tentative D call: TRBD1 (5 bases). Trimming took off 2 bases at V and 5 bases at J, with 24 bases between the two ends. CDR1 and CDR2 (germline): SGHTA, FQGTGA. CDR3 size: 19 residues. CDR3 coding DNA: TGTGCCAGCAGCTTATCTCCCGGTAGGGGTTCTGTTTCGACCGGGGAGCTGTTTTTT. Protein: CASSLSPGRGSVSTGELFF.

The rearrangement links TRBV6-5 to TRBJ2-2; 10 nucleotides line up with TRBD1. V gave up 6 bases and J gave up 7 bases; unmatched junction bases: 5. Germline V gives CDR1 MNHEY, CDR2 SVGAGI. The CDR3 spans 14 residues. The CDR3 coding sequence is TGTGCCAGCAGGCGGACAGGGGGAGACGGGGAGCTGTTTTTT. Translated, it gives CASRRTGGDGELFF.